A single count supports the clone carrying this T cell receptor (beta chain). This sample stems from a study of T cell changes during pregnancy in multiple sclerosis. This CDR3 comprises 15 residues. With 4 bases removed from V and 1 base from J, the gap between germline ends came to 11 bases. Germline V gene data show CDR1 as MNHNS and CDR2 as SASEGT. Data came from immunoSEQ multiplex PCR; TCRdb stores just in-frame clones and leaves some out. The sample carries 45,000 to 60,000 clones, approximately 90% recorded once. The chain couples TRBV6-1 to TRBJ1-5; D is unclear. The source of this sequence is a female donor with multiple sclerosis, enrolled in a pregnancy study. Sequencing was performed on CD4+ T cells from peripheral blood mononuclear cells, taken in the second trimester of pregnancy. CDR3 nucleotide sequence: TGTGCCAGCAGTGCTTACCCCGGGAGCAATCAGCCCCAGCATTTT. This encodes CASSAYPGSNQPQHF.